The T cell receptor beta chain under discussion was sequenced for a study of cytomegalovirus exposure and HLA in healthy donors. It was with 60 Vbeta and 13 Jbeta primers that the PCR ran. Some clones are missing from TCRdb's copy, which holds only in-frame ones; the method was immunoSEQ multiplex PCR. In the table there are 150,000 to 200,000 clones, more than 65% of which are singletons. Sequenced: PBMCs. This TCR derives from a man aged 45-65 years in good health and CMV-seropositive.

Written as DNA, the CDR3 is TGTGCCAGCAGCAGACGACAGGGGGCTCGGCGGACCTTTCAGTACTTC. It codes for CASSRRQGARRTFQYF. The chain recombines TRBV11-1 with TRBJ2-7, with 10 bases that match TRBD1. The V and J ends lost 5 bases and 10 bases, in that order; junction bases with no gene match: 17. The CDR3 runs 16 residues. CDR1 and CDR2 from the germline V gene are SGHAT and FQDESV (reference sequence).